This is a list of T cell receptor beta chains from one sample in a study of PD-L1 blockade in urothelial cancer. The assay was immunoSEQ multiplex PCR, and TCRdb's table has in-frame clones only and misses some. The sample shows tens of thousands of clones, roughly 77% of them seen only once. The sample was PBMCs, taken around atezolizumab (anti-PD-L1) treatment. The origin of the receptors is a man in his 70s with urothelial cancer. Each CDR3 is given with its conserved first and last residue. A D gene is named only where the DNA matches it firmly. Size is stated for part of the rows, as once, few or many counts, or as a class when the clone is expanded.

- few TRBJ2-5 TRBV10-3 CAINNRIDVETQYF TGTGCCATCAACAACAGGATCGACGTGGAGACCCAGTACTTC
- - TRBJ1-5 TRBV4-3 CASSHHLRGNQPQHF TGCGCCAGCAGCCACCATCTACGTGGCAATCAGCCCCAGCATTTT
- - TRBJ1-1 TRBV27 CASSSISRNTEAFF TGTGCCAGCAGTTCAATATCCAGGAACACTGAAGCTTTCTTT
TRBD2 - TRBJ2-1 TRBV5-4 CASSSTGSGRTYNEQFF TGTGCCAGCAGCTCCACCGGGAGCGGGAGAACCTACAATGAGCAGTTCTTC
- - TRBJ2-7 TRBV27 CASSGGSYEQYF TGTGCCAGTTCCGGGGGCTCCTACGAGCAGTACTTC
- - TRBJ2-1 TRBV19 CASSLEGRRNNEQFF TGTGCCAGTAGTTTGGAGGGGCGCAGGAACAATGAGCAGTTCTTC
- once TRBJ2-2 TRBV10-3 CAISESRDTGELFF TGTGCCATCAGTGAGTCGAGGGACACCGGGGAGCTGTTTTTT
- once TRBJ1-5 TRBV5-5 CASRETAHSNQPQHF TGTGCCAGCAGGGAGACAGCTCATAGCAATCAGCCCCAGCATTTT
- medium-sized TRBJ1-2 TRBV27 CASSLFGPDYGYTF TGTGCCAGCAGTTTATTTGGGCCCGACTATGGCTACACCTTC
- - TRBJ2-5 TRBV27 CASSQQGGVRETQYF TGTGCCAGCAGTCAACAGGGAGGGGTTCGAGAGACCCAGTACTTC
TRBD1 - TRBJ2-7 TRBV7-2 CASSPYTGGISPYEQYF TGTGCCAGCAGTCCATACACAGGGGGAATTTCACCCTACGAGCAGTACTTC
TRBD1 - TRBJ2-5 TRBV2 CASRTGTAQETQYF TGTGCCAGCAGGACCGGGACAGCCCAAGAGACCCAGTACTTC
TRBD1 - TRBJ2-2 TRBV6-6 CASIKQGARAGELFF TGTGCCAGCATAAAGCAGGGGGCGCGGGCCGGGGAGCTGTTTTTT
- - TRBJ2-7 TRBV27 CASSFQSRSATYEQYF TGTGCCAGCAGTTTTCAGTCGCGAAGCGCGACCTACGAGCAGTACTTC
TRBD1 - TRBJ1-1 TRBV28 CASSLNRQGATEAFF TGTGCCAGCAGTTTAAATCGACAGGGGGCCACTGAAGCTTTCTTT
TRBD1 - TRBJ1-1 TRBV7-9 CASSSRTGIGTEAFF TGTGCCAGCAGCTCTCGGACAGGGATTGGGACTGAAGCTTTCTTT
TRBD2 - TRBJ2-3 TRBV13 CASSLRTSGRYPDTQYF TGTGCCAGCAGCTTAAGGACTAGCGGGAGATATCCAGATACGCAGTATTTT
- - TRBJ2-1 TRBV6-1 CASSAQYNEQFF TGTGCCAGCAGTGCGCAGTACAATGAGCAGTTCTTC
- - TRBJ2-7 TRBV5-5 CASSLVLSGSRQYF TGTGCCAGCAGCTTGGTGCTTTCGGGTTCGCGGCAGTACTTC
TRBD2 - TRBJ2-2 TRBV30 CAWSPGGTGELFF TGTGCCTGGAGTCCCGGGGGGACCGGGGAGCTGTTTTTT
TRBD2 - TRBJ2-1 TRBV5-5 CASSQQLAGGVREQFF TGTGCCAGCAGCCAACAACTAGCGGGAGGCGTAAGGGAGCAGTTCTTC
- once TRBJ1-1 TRBV28 CASSFLGRWTEAFF TGTGCCAGCAGTTTTTTAGGGAGATGGACTGAAGCTTTCTTT